This note documents a single TCR beta chain sequence. Its antigen is unknown. Clones were sequenced by immunoSEQ multiplex PCR, and TCRdb holds only the in-frame ones, with some missing. The sample gives roughly 20,000 clones, 85% of which show up once; 35% to 40% is in the top ten. The data derive from a study of OX40 agonist ivuxolimab in advanced cancers. About the research overall: Prior checkpoint blockade (anti-PD-1, anti-PD-L1 or anti-CTLA-4) was permitted; about 40% had it. Study observations and caveats: There were, on average, more expanded clones in CD8+ T cells than in CD4+.

This CDR3 is built from 14 residues. Looked up from germline, CDR1 is SEHNR and CDR2 is FQNEAQ (reference sequence). V lost 2 bases to trimming and J lost 5 bases, with 13 bases between them. This chain joins TRBV7-9 and TRBJ2-7; D may be TRBD2 (5 bases). This TCR was recovered from an adult with an advanced solid tumor such as melanoma, head and neck, liver or kidney cancer. The sample consisted of CD4+ or CD8+ T cells sorted from blood, taken in a trial of the OX40 agonist ivuxolimab. The CDR3: CASSLNPRGHEQYF. The CDR3 DNA is TGTGCCAGCAGCTTAAATCCCCGAGGGCACGAGCAGTACTTC.